This T cell receptor (beta chain) was found in a study of control samples from healthy donors and cancer patients. The table came from immunoSEQ multiplex PCR; TCRdb's copy has only in-frame clones and leaves some out. This table holds more than 150,000 clones, 80% to 95% found once. Between the trimmed V and J ends, which lost 1 base and 7 bases, there was a span of 10 bases. Germline V gives CDR1 MDHEN, CDR2 SYDVKM. The CDR3 sequence is 13 residues long. The chain uses TRBV28 and TRBJ1-2, with D possibly matching TRBD1 (6 bases). Sequenced material: blood. The sequence was collected from a woman between 25 and 40 years old in good health. The CDR3: CASSLLQGGGYTF. CDR3 DNA: TGTGCCAGCAGTTTATTACAGGGCGGTGGCTACACCTTC.